This T cell receptor (beta chain) was documented in a study of molecular identifiers for immune sequencing clone quantification. Study details: In replicates, RNA from about 20,000 or 100,000 naive CD8 cells was split five ways, four sequenced.

A CD8+CD4-CCR7+CD45RA+ gate was used to sort naive CD8 T cells. Study conclusions and caveats: In naive cells, under 1% of molecules belonged to clones above 20 RNA copies, against over 98% in effector cells. Underestimation of highly expanded clone sizes could arise where identical TCR molecules share a barcode.

Germline V gene sequence: CDR1 MNHNY, CDR2 SVGAGI (reference sequence). This CDR3 is 15 amino acids long. V was trimmed by 7 bases and J by 5 bases, leaving 18 bases between them. TCRdb re-analysed the PCR reads in MiXCR, keeping a single row per CDR3 protein. Here the sample spans under 800,000 distinct CDR3 sequences, about 25% being singletons. As for this clonotype: Its antigen remains unknown. No conserved phenylalanine or tryptophan is present at the end of the CDR3, so a read error is the likely explanation.

The source is a human donor in good health. Some libraries in this study had Jurkat cell RNA spiked in. Sequencing used naive CD8+ T cells from blood, with Jurkat cell RNA spiked in. Sample subset: FACS-sorted CD8+CD4-CCR7+CD45RA+ naive T cells. The chain links TRBV6-6 to TRBJ2-1, with TRBD2 as a possible D gene (5 bases). The CDR3 DNA reads TGTGCCAGCATCCCGCCGGTTGAGGGAAACAATGAGCAGTTCGTC. It specifies CASIPPVEGNNEQFV.